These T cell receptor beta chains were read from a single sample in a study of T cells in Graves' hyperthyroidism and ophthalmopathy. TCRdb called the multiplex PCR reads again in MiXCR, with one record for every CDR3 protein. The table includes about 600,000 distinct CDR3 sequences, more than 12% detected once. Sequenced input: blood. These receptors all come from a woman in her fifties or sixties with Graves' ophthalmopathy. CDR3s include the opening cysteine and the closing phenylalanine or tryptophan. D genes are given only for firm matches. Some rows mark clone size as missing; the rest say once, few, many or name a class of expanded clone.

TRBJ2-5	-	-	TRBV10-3	TGTGCCATCAGCCCCGACCTGAAAGAGACCCAGTACTTC	CAISPDLKETQYF
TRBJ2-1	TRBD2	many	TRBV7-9	TGTGCCAGCAGCGTAGCGGGAGACGCTGAGCAGTTCTTC	CASSVAGDAEQFF
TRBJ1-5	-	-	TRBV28	TGTGCCAGCAGTTACTCGGGGGATCGAGGGCCCCAGCATTTT	CASSYSGDRGPQHF
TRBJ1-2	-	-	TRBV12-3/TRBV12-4	TGTGCCAGCAGTTTGGTTTGGGAATATGGCTACACCTTC	CASSLVWEYGYTF
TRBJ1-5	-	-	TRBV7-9	TGTGCCAGCAGCCCCCAGGGTAGCCATCAGCCCCAGCATTTT	CASSPQGSHQPQHF
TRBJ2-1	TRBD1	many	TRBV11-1	TGTGCCAGCAGCCCATGGGGACAGAGCTCCTACAATAAGCAGTTCTTC	CASSPWGQSSYNKQFF
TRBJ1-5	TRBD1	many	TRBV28	TGTGCCAGCAGTTTAGAGGGATTGACAGGGGACGGCAATCAGCCCCAGCATTTT	CASSLEGLTGDGNQPQHF
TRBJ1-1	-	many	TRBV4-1	TGCGCCAGCAGCCAAGTGGGCCAACAGAACACTGAAGCTTTCTTT	CASSQVGQQNTEAFF
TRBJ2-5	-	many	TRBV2	TGTGCCAGCAGTGGCCCCGGGACTGCCGGGGAGACCCAGTACTTC	CASSGPGTAGETQYF
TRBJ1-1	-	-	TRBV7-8	TGTGCCAGCAGCTTGGGATTTGGGGGGCGGAGGACTGAAGCTTTCTTT	CASSLGFGGRRTEAFF
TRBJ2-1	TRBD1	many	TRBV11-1	TGTGCCAGCAGCTTTAGACAGGGGGACAGGGATGAGCAGTTCTTC	CASSFRQGDRDEQFF
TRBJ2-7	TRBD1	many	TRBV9	TGTGCCAGCAGCGTAGGTGGGGGACAGATCCACGAGCAGTACTTC	CASSVGGGQIHEQYF
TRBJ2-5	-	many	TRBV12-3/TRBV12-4	TGTGCCAGCAGTTCGCCCCTAGCTCATCAAGAGACCCAGTACTTC	CASSSPLAHQETQYF
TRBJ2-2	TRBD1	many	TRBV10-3	TGTGCCATCAGTCAAATAGGGGGCGGCGGAACCGGGGAGCTGTTTTTT	CAISQIGGGGTGELFF
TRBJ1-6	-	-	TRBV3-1	TGTGCCAGCAGCCTGAGGACAGTTAATTCACCCCTCCACTTT	CASSLRTVNSPLHF
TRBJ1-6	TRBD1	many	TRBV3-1	TGTGCCAGCAGCCAAGACTGGGACAGGGCCTATTCACCCCTCCACTTT	CASSQDWDRAYSPLHF
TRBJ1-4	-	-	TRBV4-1	TGCGCCAGCAGCCAGACTCCTGCAACTAATGAAAAACTGTTTTTT	CASSQTPATNEKLFF
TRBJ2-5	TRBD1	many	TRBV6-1	TGTGCCAGCAGTCCGCGATGGACAGGGGGCCGGGAGACCCAGTACTTC	CASSPRWTGGRETQYF
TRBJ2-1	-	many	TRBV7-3	TGTGCCAGCAGCTTAACGACAGTTACCTACAATGAGCAGTTCTTC	CASSLTTVTYNEQFF
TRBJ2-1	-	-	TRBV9	TGTGCCAGCAGCGTAGGACCCCTGGTCTCCTACAATGAGCAGTTCTTC	CASSVGPLVSYNEQFF
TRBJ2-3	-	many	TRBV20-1	TGCAGTGCTACCGGGACAAGCACAGATACGCAGTATTTT	CSATGTSTDTQYF
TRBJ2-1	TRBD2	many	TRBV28	TGTGCCAGCAGTTCGTGGACTAGCGGAAACAATGAGCAGTTCTTC	CASSSWTSGNNEQFF
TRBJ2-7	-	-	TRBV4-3	TGCGCCAGCAGCCCCCGCGCTGCGGGAAACTACGAGCAGTACTTC	CASSPRAAGNYEQYF
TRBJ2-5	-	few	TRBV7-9	TGTGCCAGCAGCTTAGGTATGGGAGTCGAGACCCAGTACTTC	CASSLGMGVETQYF
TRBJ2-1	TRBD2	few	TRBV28	TGTGCCAGCAGCCGTCTAGCGGAAGCCTACAATGAGCAGTTCTTC	CASSRLAEAYNEQFF
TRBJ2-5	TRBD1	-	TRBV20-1	TGCAGTGCTAGGGACAGGGTGAGAGGACAAGAGACCCAGTACTTC	CSARDRVRGQETQYF
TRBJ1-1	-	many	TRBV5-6	TGTGCCAGCAGCTTGGTGTCTGGGGCTGAAGCTTTCTTT	CASSLVSGAEAFF
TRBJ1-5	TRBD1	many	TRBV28	TGTGCCAGCAGCCCAGGGGGCCAGAGGATTCAGCCCCAGCATTTT	CASSPGGQRIQPQHF
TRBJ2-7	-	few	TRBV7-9	TGTGCCAGCAGCTTAGCAACACCCCTTCGCGAGCAGTACTTC	CASSLATPLREQYF
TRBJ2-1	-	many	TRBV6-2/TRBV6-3	TGTGCCAGCAGTTATCTCTCGCCCTCTAACTCCTACAATGAGCAGTTCTTC	CASSYLSPSNSYNEQFF
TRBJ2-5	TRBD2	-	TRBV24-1	TGTGCCACCAGTGATCCATCGGGGACTAGCGTGAAAGAGACCCAGTACTTC	CATSDPSGTSVKETQYF
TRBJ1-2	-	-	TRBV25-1	TGTGCCAGCGGTCAGACAGGCGCTGAGTATGGCTACACCTTC	CASGQTGAEYGYTF
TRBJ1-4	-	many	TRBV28	TGTGCCAGCAGTTTAAAGACGTGGACTCAGCGGGAAAAACTGTTTTTT	CASSLKTWTQREKLFF
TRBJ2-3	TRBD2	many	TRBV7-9	TGTGCCAGCAGCTCCCTGACTAGCGGGATACGCACAGATACGCAGTATTTT	CASSSLTSGIRTDTQYF
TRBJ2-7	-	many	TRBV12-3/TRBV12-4	TGTGCCAGCAGTCCTCTAGTAGCTGAGCAGTACTTC	CASSPLVAEQYF
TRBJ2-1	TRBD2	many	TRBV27	TGTGCCAGCAGTTTACCCGGACTAGGCGGAAATGAGCAGTTCTTC	CASSLPGLGGNEQFF
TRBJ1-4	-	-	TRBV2	TGTCCCAGCAGTGATCTAACAGATAATGAAAAACTGTTTTTT	CPSSDLTDNEKLFF
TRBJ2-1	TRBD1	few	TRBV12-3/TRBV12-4	TGTGCCAGCAGAACGACAGGGTACGCTCTAAATGAGCAGTTCTTC	CASRTTGYALNEQFF
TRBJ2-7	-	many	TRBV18	TGTGCCAGCTCACCACCTGACAGGCAGGCCTACGAGCAGTACTTC	CASSPPDRQAYEQYF